The T cell receptor (beta chain) under discussion was sequenced for a study of cytomegalovirus exposure and HLA in healthy donors (dated by TCRdb to about 2017). Regarding the study in general: According to an earlier analysis of several hundred of the donors, 150 million to 200 million T cells yielded some 110 million unique TCR beta sequences and about 280 Gb of sequence data. Among the approximately 400 genotyped donors, under 90% belonged to the genetic ancestry cluster associated with self-reported Caucasian donors. Along with the roughly 670-subject first cohort, a separate validation cohort of over a hundred different subjects was used. The study aimed to test whether cataloging public T cell receptors could reveal signatures of past pathogen exposure. A later genetic analysis used genome-wide SNP genotypes for about 60% of the roughly 700 donors, treating that subset as a discovery cohort. All discovery cohort repertoires had been generated using a single sequencing platform. Typing coverage varied by locus: about 620-640 donors for A, B, C, DRB1 and DQB1; roughly 500 for DQA1; more than 600 for DPA1; fewer than 480 for DPB1. Rather than using new phenotypic data, the later analysis identified candidate immune exposures from TCR beta sequences and from how often those sequences occurred across donors. Class I and class II HLA loci were covered by the typing at four-digit resolution. An early release covering some 640 HLA-typed donors comprised 300 to 350 gigabases of sequencing data and approximately 85 million unique TCR sequences. About five DR-DQ haplotypes were treated as single units for association and clustering because of strong linkage in the cohort. In an earlier analysis of over 550 of the donors, high-throughput TCR beta sequencing was used to judge whether each TCR beta V gene segment behaved as functional or pseudogenic. Among around 400 genotyped donors of the cohort, an average of about 240,000 unique TCR beta nucleotide sequences were sequenced per donor, roughly 20% of them non-productive. Donor age, sex, ethnicity and CMV serostatus were compiled together with the repertoire data. A later analysis re-examined previously published TCR beta repertoires from around 670 donors and added high-resolution HLA genotyping to investigate patterns of TCR occurrence. High-throughput TCR immunosequencing, statistical association of individual TCRs with disease status, and machine learning were combined to predict cytomegalovirus infection status. Using immunosequencing, the study profiled T cell repertoires from 550 to 750 subjects and related those repertoires to cytomegalovirus serostatus.

General study outcomes and caveats: When HLA alleles, especially DR and DQ, strongly co-occurred, attributing TCR associations to individual alleles was difficult. Cytomegalovirus status was reported to be diagnosed by the classifier with high specificity and sensitivity in both the original and validation cohorts. In this cohort, only TCR beta chains were sequenced, and detectable features were limited by the absence of alpha or paired-chain data. According to a later genetic analysis, donors in an Asian-associated ancestry cluster had fewer N-insertions in productive TCRs than the roughly 670-donor mean. In vitro tests confirmed that a few of the cytomegalovirus-associated TCR beta chains recognize cytomegalovirus antigens. It was suggested by the authors that the approach could potentially be generalized to other disease states and immunological phenotypes. At a false discovery rate of 0.05, a later analysis linked under 20,000 TCR beta sequences to specific HLA alleles. The presence/absence analyses assumed that sequencing depth was roughly uniform across donors, and that assumption may not be true. A total of fewer than 200 TCR beta chains were listed by the study as associated with cytomegalovirus. Most CMV-associated TCR beta chains appeared to be HLA-restricted in a later analysis, and the HLA associations seemed to be driven largely by CMV exposure. Some IMGT-functional V segments, including TRBV6-2 and TRBV6-3, could not be told apart with the 87-base-pair reads, so those segments were excluded. Immune exposure information for the cohort was limited to CMV serostatus. Linkage disequilibrium might explain the correlated functional status among segregating V segments, but an unknown experimental factor could not be ruled out. In a later analysis, HLA-associated TCR beta chains were found to be more clonally expanded and to have lower generation probabilities than equally common non-associated chains. A group of highly shared sequence variants was considered likely to be a technical artifact of the sequencing pipeline. Several of the top co-occurrence clusters appeared to be linked to parvovirus B19, influenza, CMV and Epstein-Barr virus, according to a later analysis. While some public TCRs were present in many individuals, most TCR sequences turned up only very rarely across donors. In a later analysis, TCR association rates were found to vary across HLA loci, with the most associated TCRs seen for DRB1 alleles and the fewest for HLA-C alleles. A further reported finding was that TCR beta sequences accurately predicted the HLA-A and HLA-B alleles for most subjects in the first cohort. An earlier analysis of several hundred of the donors showed that most TCR beta V segments appeared in productive rearrangements either about 87% or about 30% of the time, which broadly matched IMGT annotations. A later genetic analysis associated a missense DCLRE1C variant with V-gene and J-gene trimming of TCR beta chains, and an independent cohort replicated the association. The earlier analysis of 450 to 700 of the donors excluded some 15 rarely observed V segments, including chromosome 9 orphons, because counts were too low. Because HLA typing was unavailable for some donors at each locus, only the typed subset was used in association tests.

Preparation of the library involved the immunoSEQ multiplex PCR assay. For the multiplex PCR, a mixture combining 60 forward primers for TCR Vbeta segments and 13 reverse primers for TCR Jbeta segments was used. Amplification of the CDR3 region of rearranged TCR beta genes was performed with a multiplex PCR assay on genomic DNA. The Illumina HiSeq System was used to sequence the amplified TCR beta libraries as 87-base-pair reads. The authors' analysis ran thus. Across the 670 or so repertoires, a later analysis counted around 80 million unique TCR beta chains, some 11 million of which were shared by at least two donors. Raw reads were error-corrected and collapsed into unique sequences by a nearest-neighbor algorithm in which closely related sequences were merged to remove PCR and sequencing errors. V, D and J gene segments were assigned by aligning CDR3 sequences to IMGT reference sequences. For a sequence to be retained, at least a six-nucleotide match to both a V gene segment and a J gene segment was required. A rearrangement was called productive if the CDR3 had no stop codons and remained in frame with V and J, and every other rearrangement was called non-productive. CDR3 was defined according to IMGT convention as the region running from the second conserved V-encoded cysteine to the conserved J-encoded phenylalanine. Sequences without an unambiguous match to a single V gene segment were excluded from the earlier analysis of approximately 560 of the donors. In an earlier analysis of almost 600 of the donors, a V segment was called functional when productive rearrangements were above 56.7%, and segregating when the standard deviation between donors exceeded 5%. A statistical classification framework was developed to diagnose cytomegalovirus status using the catalog of TCR beta chain sequences. In a later analysis, V and J genes were assigned by comparing TCR nucleotide sequences against IMGT/GENE-DB human TR gene sequences. Using the TCRdist pipeline, a later analysis assigned CDR3 sequences along with most-parsimonious VDJ recombination scenarios. In a later analysis, each TCR beta chain was defined by its CDR3 amino acid sequence together with its V-gene family, and reads without a unique V-gene family were excluded. To address suspected cross-contamination and a sequencing artifact, a later analysis removed 592 highly shared, low-generation-probability nucleotide sequences. In a later analysis, a clonal expansion index for each public chain was calculated from normalized within-repertoire ranks of inferred template counts. A later analysis computed generation probabilities with a VDJ recombination model fitted to out-of-frame rearrangements, and checked the results against IGoR. In a later analysis, TCR-TCR, TCR-HLA and TCR-CMV co-occurrence was scored with hypergeometric tests, and a repertoire-size bias correction was applied to TCR pairs. To estimate false discovery rates, a later analysis permuted the HLA or CMV assignments 20 times. In a later analysis, co-occurring TCRs were grouped with DBSCAN, and TCRdist sequence similarity was added when clustering was performed within HLA-allele-positive subsets. Co-occurrence clustering excluded repertoires with fewer than 30,000 or more than 120,000 public chains, plus five with anomalous nucleotide sharing. Held by TCRdb, this immuneACCESS table contains in-frame sequences only and omits some clones. Under half of the omission traces to an unresolved V gene where checked; the cause of the rest is unknown. V and J calls and clone size are copied from that table; D and trimming were computed from the DNA. Present in this sample are roughly 120,000 clones, 15% of which were seen just once. Of the sample, 1.9% is held by the ten largest clones.

Trimming leaves V shorter by 6 bases and J shorter by 5 bases, with the junction holding 5 bases beyond the gene matches. Sequences SQVTM (CDR1) and ANQGSEA (CDR2) are obtained from the germline V gene. Measured from the cysteine to the phenylalanine, the CDR3 is 13 residues long. The CDR3 DNA has 39 bases and is translated from base 1. The cohort consisted of 666 healthy bone marrow donors. At the time of sampling, all cohort members were nominally healthy, though unrecorded immune exposures were likely present. The donor was CMV seronegative and belonged to the group of 320 or so seronegative cohort members. A peripheral blood sample was collected from each donor, and TCR beta sequencing was performed on peripheral blood mononuclear cells. Genomic DNA was extracted from the blood cell samples with the Qiagen DNeasy Blood Extraction Kit. This clone was recorded many times. It has no known antigen specificity. It has no much larger one-base neighbor in the sample; base qualities were not kept.

The sequence joins TRBV29-1 to TRBJ2-3, with TRBD2 matching 10 junction bases. This sequence was found in a woman aged 18 to 35 in good health and CMV-seronegative. Sequenced input: PBMCs. The CDR3 sequence is CSVASGGGDTQYF. The sequence in DNA is TGCAGCGTGGCAAGCGGGGGGGGAGATACGCAGTATTTT.